This is a list of T cell receptor beta chains from one sample in a study of blood T cell repertoires in COVID-19. Sequencing was performed with immunoSEQ multiplex PCR; in TCRdb, only in-frame clones are kept and a portion is missing. The sample holds around 65,000 clones, about four fifths seen once. Sample: peripheral blood. Receptors originate from a human donor in a cohort sampled during active COVID-19. The CDR3 runs from the conserved cysteine through the conserved F or W. The order of the fields is V gene, J gene, clone size, D gene, CDR3 protein, CDR3 DNA. The D gene is left open where the match is weak. Clone size is not always given. Where it is, it says once, few, many or a class for expanded clones.

v_call: TRBV28
j_call: TRBJ1-5
clone_size: NA
d_call: NA
cdr3_aa: CASSPLDRSNQPQHF
cdr3_nt: TGTGCCAGCAGTCCCCTCGACAGGAGTAATCAGCCCCAGCATTTT

v_call: TRBV5-8
j_call: TRBJ2-1
clone_size: few
d_call: NA
cdr3_aa: CASAGRGSYNEQFF
cdr3_nt: TGTGCCAGCGCAGGGAGGGGGTCCTACAATGAGCAGTTCTTC

v_call: TRBV5-1
j_call: TRBJ2-5
clone_size: NA
d_call: NA
cdr3_aa: CASSLGGRPRETQYF
cdr3_nt: TGCGCCAGCAGCTTGGGGGGGCGCCCTCGAGAGACCCAGTACTTC

v_call: TRBV19
j_call: TRBJ1-1
clone_size: once
d_call: NA
cdr3_aa: CASSIEGGTEAFF
cdr3_nt: TGTGCCAGTAGTATAGAGGGGGGAACTGAAGCTTTCTTT

v_call: TRBV6-6
j_call: TRBJ2-7
clone_size: NA
d_call: TRBD2
cdr3_aa: CASSPGGDEQYF
cdr3_nt: TGTGCCAGCAGCCCTGGGGGGGACGAGCAGTACTTC

v_call: TRBV5-8
j_call: TRBJ2-1
clone_size: NA
d_call: TRBD1
cdr3_aa: CASSHLTGNNEQFF
cdr3_nt: TGTGCCAGCAGCCATTTGACAGGGAATAATGAGCAGTTCTTC

v_call: TRBV5-5
j_call: TRBJ2-1
clone_size: NA
d_call: TRBD2
cdr3_aa: CASSSSGTSRGDEQFF
cdr3_nt: TGTGCCAGCAGCTCAAGCGGGACTTCACGGGGCGATGAGCAGTTCTTC

v_call: TRBV5-8
j_call: TRBJ2-2
clone_size: few
d_call: NA
cdr3_aa: CASSLMGATGELFF
cdr3_nt: TGTGCCAGCAGCTTGATGGGGGCGACCGGGGAGCTGTTTTTT

v_call: TRBV2
j_call: TRBJ2-1
clone_size: NA
d_call: TRBD2
cdr3_aa: CASSRTSGRYEQFF
cdr3_nt: TGTGCCAGCAGTCGTACTAGCGGGAGATATGAGCAGTTCTTC

v_call: TRBV6-2/TRBV6-3
j_call: TRBJ1-2
clone_size: NA
d_call: NA
cdr3_aa: CASSYSRTDANYGYTF
cdr3_nt: TGTGCCAGCAGTTACTCGAGGACAGACGCTAACTATGGCTACACCTTC

v_call: TRBV19
j_call: TRBJ2-7
clone_size: NA
d_call: TRBD2
cdr3_aa: CASSIALAGVGEQYF
cdr3_nt: TGTGCCAGTAGTATAGCCCTAGCGGGAGTGGGGGAGCAGTACTTC

v_call: TRBV7-8
j_call: TRBJ2-7
clone_size: NA
d_call: NA
cdr3_aa: CASSPSSYEQYF
cdr3_nt: TGTGCCAGCAGCCCGAGTAGCTACGAGCAGTACTTC

v_call: TRBV19
j_call: TRBJ1-1
clone_size: NA
d_call: NA
cdr3_aa: CASSLQGNTEAFF
cdr3_nt: TGTGCCAGTAGCCTACAGGGTAACACTGAAGCTTTCTTT

v_call: TRBV28
j_call: TRBJ1-2
clone_size: NA
d_call: NA
cdr3_aa: CASSLLDSTNYGYTF
cdr3_nt: TGTGCCAGCAGTTTACTCGACAGTACTAACTATGGCTACACCTTC

v_call: TRBV19
j_call: TRBJ1-1
clone_size: once
d_call: TRBD1
cdr3_aa: CASTLGQGGIAEAFF
cdr3_nt: TGTGCCAGTACTCTCGGACAGGGGGGAATCGCTGAAGCTTTCTTT

v_call: TRBV6-5
j_call: TRBJ2-2
clone_size: NA
d_call: TRBD2
cdr3_aa: CASSQTSGAGELFF
cdr3_nt: TGTGCCAGCAGCCAGACTAGCGGGGCCGGGGAGCTGTTTTTT

v_call: TRBV7-9
j_call: TRBJ1-3
clone_size: NA
d_call: NA
cdr3_aa: CASSPPNRATNGNTIYF
cdr3_nt: TGTGCCAGCAGCCCGCCTAACCGAGCTACCAATGGAAACACCATATATTTT

v_call: TRBV28
j_call: TRBJ2-7
clone_size: few
d_call: TRBD2
cdr3_aa: CASTGSGTSYEQYF
cdr3_nt: TGTGCCAGCACCGGTAGCGGGACGTCCTACGAGCAGTACTTC

v_call: TRBV5-1
j_call: TRBJ1-1
clone_size: NA
d_call: TRBD1
cdr3_aa: CASSLGQGETEAFF
cdr3_nt: TGCGCCAGCAGCTTGGGGCAGGGGGAGACTGAAGCTTTCTTT

v_call: TRBV28
j_call: TRBJ2-7
clone_size: NA
d_call: TRBD1
cdr3_aa: CASRRTGYEQYF
cdr3_nt: TGTGCCAGCAGGAGGACAGGATACGAGCAGTACTTC

v_call: TRBV19
j_call: TRBJ2-1
clone_size: NA
d_call: TRBD2
cdr3_aa: CASSMTSTSGHNEQFF
cdr3_nt: TGTGCCAGTAGTATGACGTCAACTAGCGGCCACAATGAGCAGTTCTTC

v_call: TRBV10-3
j_call: TRBJ2-7
clone_size: few
d_call: TRBD2
cdr3_aa: CAITGTSGGEQYF
cdr3_nt: TGTGCCATTACCGGGACTAGCGGGGGCGAGCAGTACTTC

v_call: TRBV15
j_call: TRBJ1-4
clone_size: NA
d_call: TRBD1
cdr3_aa: CATSRGQGAGAINEKLFF
cdr3_nt: TGTGCCACCAGCAGAGGACAGGGGGCCGGAGCTATTAATGAAAAACTGTTTTTT

v_call: TRBV19
j_call: TRBJ2-1
clone_size: once
d_call: NA
cdr3_aa: CASSTTSSYNEQFF
cdr3_nt: TGTGCCAGTAGTACGACTTCCTCCTACAATGAGCAGTTCTTC

v_call: TRBV5-4
j_call: TRBJ2-1
clone_size: NA
d_call: TRBD2
cdr3_aa: CASSLRLAGLWAYNEQFF
cdr3_nt: TGTGCCAGCAGCTTGCGACTAGCGGGACTGTGGGCCTACAATGAGCAGTTCTTC

v_call: TRBV5-1
j_call: TRBJ2-7
clone_size: NA
d_call: TRBD2
cdr3_aa: CASSLVAGSSYEQYF
cdr3_nt: TGCGCTAGCAGCTTGGTAGCGGGGAGCTCCTACGAGCAGTACTTC

v_call: TRBV9
j_call: TRBJ1-3
clone_size: NA
d_call: NA
cdr3_aa: CASSVGQPGNTIYF
cdr3_nt: TGTGCCAGCAGCGTAGGACAGCCAGGAAACACCATATATTTT

v_call: TRBV9
j_call: TRBJ2-3
clone_size: once
d_call: TRBD2
cdr3_aa: CASSVVSGGLDTQYF
cdr3_nt: TGTGCCAGCAGCGTAGTGAGCGGGGGGCTAGATACGCAGTATTTT

v_call: TRBV6-1
j_call: TRBJ1-5
clone_size: NA
d_call: NA
cdr3_aa: CASSEGRGSIPNQPQHF
cdr3_nt: TGTGCCAGCAGTGAAGGGCGGGGCTCGATACCCAATCAGCCCCAGCATTTT

v_call: TRBV28
j_call: TRBJ1-1
clone_size: NA
d_call: NA
cdr3_aa: CASTYPGVNTEAFF
cdr3_nt: TGTGCCAGCACGTATCCCGGTGTAAACACTGAAGCTTTCTTT

v_call: TRBV19
j_call: TRBJ1-4
clone_size: NA
d_call: TRBD1
cdr3_aa: CASSMERPGQANEKLFF
cdr3_nt: TGTGCCAGTAGTATGGAGAGGCCCGGACAGGCTAATGAAAAACTGTTTTTT

v_call: TRBV6-2/TRBV6-3
j_call: TRBJ1-5
clone_size: once
d_call: NA
cdr3_aa: CASSKMAGALNQPQHF
cdr3_nt: TGTGCCAGCAGTAAAATGGCGGGGGCACTCAATCAGCCCCAGCATTTT

v_call: TRBV6-1
j_call: TRBJ1-1
clone_size: NA
d_call: TRBD1
cdr3_aa: CASSDYRGRVNTEAFF
cdr3_nt: TGTGCCAGCAGTGATTACAGGGGAAGGGTGAACACTGAAGCTTTCTTT

v_call: TRBV12-5
j_call: TRBJ1-1
clone_size: once
d_call: NA
cdr3_aa: CASGLGANTEAFF
cdr3_nt: TGTGCTAGTGGTTTGGGAGCAAACACTGAAGCTTTCTTT

v_call: TRBV4-1
j_call: TRBJ2-7
clone_size: NA
d_call: NA
cdr3_aa: CASSQESVERHTYEQYF
cdr3_nt: TGCGCCAGCAGCCAAGAATCAGTCGAGCGGCATACCTACGAGCAGTACTTC

v_call: TRBV19
j_call: TRBJ1-1
clone_size: few
d_call: NA
cdr3_aa: CASSIRATEAFF
cdr3_nt: TGTGCCAGTAGTATACGAGCCACTGAAGCTTTCTTT